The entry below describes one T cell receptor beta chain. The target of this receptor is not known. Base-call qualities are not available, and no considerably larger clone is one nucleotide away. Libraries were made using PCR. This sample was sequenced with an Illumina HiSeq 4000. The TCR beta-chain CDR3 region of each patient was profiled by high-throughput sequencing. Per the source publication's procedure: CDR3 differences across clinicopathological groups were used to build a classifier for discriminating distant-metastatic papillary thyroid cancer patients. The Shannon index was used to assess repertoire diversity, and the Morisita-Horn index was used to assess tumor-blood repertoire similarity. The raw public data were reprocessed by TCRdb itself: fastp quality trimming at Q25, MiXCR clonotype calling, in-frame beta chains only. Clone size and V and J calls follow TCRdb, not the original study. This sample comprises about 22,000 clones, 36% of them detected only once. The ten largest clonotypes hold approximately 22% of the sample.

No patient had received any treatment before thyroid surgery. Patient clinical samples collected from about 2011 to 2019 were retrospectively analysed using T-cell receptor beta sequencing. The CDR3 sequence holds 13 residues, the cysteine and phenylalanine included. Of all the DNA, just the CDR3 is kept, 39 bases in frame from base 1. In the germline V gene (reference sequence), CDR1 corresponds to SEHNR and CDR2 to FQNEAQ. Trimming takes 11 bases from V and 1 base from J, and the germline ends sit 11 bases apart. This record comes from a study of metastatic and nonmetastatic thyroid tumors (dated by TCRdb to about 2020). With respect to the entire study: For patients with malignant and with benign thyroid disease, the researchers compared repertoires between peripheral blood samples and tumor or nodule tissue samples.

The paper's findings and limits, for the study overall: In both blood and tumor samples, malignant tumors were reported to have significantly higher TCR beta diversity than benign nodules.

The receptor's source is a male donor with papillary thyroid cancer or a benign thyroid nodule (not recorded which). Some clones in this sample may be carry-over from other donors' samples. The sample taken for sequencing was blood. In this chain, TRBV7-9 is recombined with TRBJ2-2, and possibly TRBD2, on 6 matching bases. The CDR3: CAPGVVNTGELFF. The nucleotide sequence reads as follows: TGTGCCCCGGGGGTGGTGAACACCGGGGAGCTGTTTTTT. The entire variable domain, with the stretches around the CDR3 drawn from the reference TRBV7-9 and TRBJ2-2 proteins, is DTGVSQNPRHKITKRGQNVTFRCDPISEHNRLYWYRQTLGQGPEFLTYFQNEAQLEKSRLLSDRFSAERPKGSFSTLEIQRTEQGDSAMYLCAPGVVNTGELFFGEGSRLTVL.